This entry lists 13 T cell receptor beta chains sequenced from one sample in a study of shared clonotypes between healthy human individuals. Some clones are missing from TCRdb's copy, which holds only in-frame ones; the method was immunoSEQ multiplex PCR. The table records roughly 530,000 clones, 90% to 97% of them present only once. The sample comprised naive CD4+ T cells sorted from blood. Subset indicated: CD45RA+ positively selected. These receptors all stem from a woman aged 30 to 39 in good health.

The J gene is TRBJ2-5, the V gene TRBV5-1; 9 bases map to TRBD2. Trimming at V came to 0 bases and at J to 4 bases, leaving 4 bases not matched to a gene. The CDR3 has 15 amino acids. Per germline, CDR1 SGHRS and CDR2 YFSETQ. CDR3 DNA: TGCGCCAGCAGCTTGGAGGCGGGAGGGGTAGAGACCCAGTACTTC. It translates to CASSLEAGGVETQYF.

J is TRBJ1-2 and V is TRBV7-9, with 8 nucleotides matching TRBD1. Per germline, CDR1 SEHNR and CDR2 FQNEAQ (reference sequence). This CDR3 has 14 residues. V gave up 5 bases and J gave up 8 bases; unmatched junction bases: 10. The CDR3 sequence is CASSGRQGRDGYTF. The CDR3 DNA follows: TGTGCCAGCAGCGGAAGACAGGGGCGTGACGGCTACACCTTC.

This rearrangement joins TRBV28 to TRBJ1-2; possibly TRBD1 for D (6 bases). The CDR3 length is 13 residues. The germline V gene encodes CDR1 MDHEN and CDR2 SYDVKM. V gave up 5 bases and J gave up 4 bases, with 11 bases separating them. CDR3: CASSPGAAYGYTF. The CDR3 region has the DNA TGTGCCAGCAGTCCAGGGGCAGCCTATGGCTACACCTTC.

The chain links TRBV25-1 to TRBJ1-6; maybe TRBD1 (6 bases). The V gene lost 6 bases and the J gene lost 4 bases, with 7 bases spanning the gap. Germline CDR1 is MGHDK and CDR2 is SYGVNS. This CDR3 spans 13 amino acids. The CDR3 here is CASSGQYNSPLHF. CDR3 nucleotides: TGTGCCAGCAGCGGACAGTATAATTCACCCCTCCACTTT.

V and J are TRBV10-1 and TRBJ1-2; D may be TRBD1 (5 bases). Germline CDR1 and CDR2: WNHNN and SYGVQD (reference sequence). The CDR3 spans 14 residues. Trimming stripped 0 bases from V and 3 bases from J, with 8 bases between. CDR3 nucleotide sequence: TGCGCCAGCAGTGAGTCGGGGACGGACTATGGCTACACCTTC. Translation gives CASSESGTDYGYTF.

The chain couples TRBV5-1 to TRBJ1-3, with D possibly being TRBD1 (6 bases). The CDR3 is 17 amino acids. V was shortened by 0 bases and J by 0 bases, with 13 bases between the two germline ends. Germline lookup yields CDR1 SGHRS and CDR2 YFSETQ. Here the CDR3 DNA reads TGCGCCAGCAGCTTGGTGGCAGGGGATTTCTCTGGAAACACCATATATTTT. This translates into CASSLVAGDFSGNTIYF. Combining the CDR3 with reference TRBV5-1 and TRBJ1-3 gives the whole variable domain KAGVTQTPRYLIKTRGQQVTLSCSPISGHRSVSWYQQTPGQGLQFLFEYFSETQRNKGNFPGRFSGRQFSNSRSEMNVSTLELGDSALYLCASSLVAGDFSGNTIYFGEGSWLTVV.

The rearrangement joins TRBV27 to TRBJ1-4; D gene unclear. The CDR3 covers 14 residues. Trimming took 5 bases from V and 4 from J, leaving 11 bases between them. Germline CDR1 reads MNHEY; CDR2 reads SMNVEV (reference sequence). In DNA form, the CDR3 reads TGTGCCAGCAGTCCCCGAATCCTTAATGAAAAACTGTTTTTT. Translated: CASSPRILNEKLFF. Filled out from reference TRBV27 and TRBJ1-4, the complete variable domain reads EAQVTQNPRYLITVTGKKLTVTCSQNMNHEYMSWYRQDPGLGLRQIYYSMNVEVTDKGDVPEGYKVSRKEKRNFPLILESPSPNQTSLYFCASSPRILNEKLFFGSGTQLSVL.

CDR3 sequence (DNA): TGTGCCAGTAGTATGGGACTAGCGGGAGGGGTCTACAATGAGCAGTTCTTC. Residues: CASSMGLAGGVYNEQFF. The chain combines TRBV19 with TRBJ2-1; 16 bases are shared with TRBD2. CDR1 is LNHDA and CDR2 is SQIVND in the germline V gene (reference sequence). Germline trimming cut 3 bases from V and 3 bases from J; bases unmatched to any gene: 2. The CDR3 contains 17 residues. Filled out from reference TRBV19 and TRBJ2-1, the complete variable domain reads DGGITQSPKYLFRKEGQNVTLSCEQNLNHDAMYWYRQDPGQGLRLIYYSQIVNDFQKGDIAEGYSVSREKKESFPLTVTSAQKNPTAFYLCASSMGLAGGVYNEQFFGPGTRLTVL.

Comment on this clone: The same CDR3 also results from other DNA sequences found in this sample. This rearrangement joins TRBV19 to TRBJ2-1, with a possible D match to TRBD2 (6 bases). Per germline, CDR1 LNHDA and CDR2 SQIVND (reference sequence). CDR3 length: 14 residues. The V end was cut by 8 bases, the J end by 0 bases, with 11 bases between. CDR3 coding DNA: TGTGCCAGTCGTCGGGACTCCTCCTACAATGAGCAGTTCTTC. Its protein product is CASRRDSSYNEQFF.

The chain recombines TRBV28 with TRBJ1-2, with D perhaps TRBD1 (5 bases). The V gene's germline CDR1 is MDHEN and CDR2 SYDVKM. V dropped 5 bases and J dropped 8 bases, with 12 bases sitting between them. The CDR3 spans 12 residues. In nucleotides, the CDR3 is TGTGCCAGCAGTCAGGGATTGTGGGGCTACACCTTC. Residues: CASSQGLWGYTF.

The rearrangement joins TRBV27 to TRBJ2-1, with 8 bases matching TRBD1. CDR1 MNHEY and CDR2 SMNVEV come from the germline V gene (reference sequence). This CDR3 is built from 13 residues. J lost 8 bases, V lost 6 bases, and 6 bases had no gene match. The CDR3 nucleotides are TGTGCCAGCAGCTGGACAGGGATCTATGAGCAGTTCTTC. Translated: CASSWTGIYEQFF.

The genes are TRBV28 and TRBJ2-7; 8 bases are a match to TRBD1. Losses at the gene ends were 6 bases for V and 6 bases for J; bases not matched to a gene: 10. The CDR3 consists of 14 residues. Germline-derived CDR1 and CDR2 are MDHEN and SYDVKM. The CDR3 DNA reads TGTGCCAGCAGGAAACCGGGACAGGCAGTCGAGCAGTACTTC. It encodes CASRKPGQAVEQYF.

The chain recombines TRBV7-8 with TRBJ2-4; 7 bases fit TRBD2. V trimming: 4 bases; J trimming: 5 bases; junction bases outside the gene matches: 11. Looked up from germline, CDR1 is SGHVS and CDR2 is FQNEAQ. The CDR3 extends over 16 amino acids. This CDR3 is CASSWGGGQGQNIQYF. In nucleotides, the CDR3 is TGTGCCAGCAGCTGGGGGGGTGGCCAGGGACAAAACATTCAGTACTTC.